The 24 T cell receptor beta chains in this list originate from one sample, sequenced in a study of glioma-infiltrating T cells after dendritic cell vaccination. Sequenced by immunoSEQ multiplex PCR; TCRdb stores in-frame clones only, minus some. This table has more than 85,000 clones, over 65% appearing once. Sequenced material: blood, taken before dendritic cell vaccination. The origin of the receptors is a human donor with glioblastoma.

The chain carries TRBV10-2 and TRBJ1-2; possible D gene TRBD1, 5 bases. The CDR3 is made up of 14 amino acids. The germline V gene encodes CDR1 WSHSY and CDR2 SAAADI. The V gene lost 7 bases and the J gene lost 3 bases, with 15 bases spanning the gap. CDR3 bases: TGCGCCAGCACGGGGGGGGGAAAGGACTATGGCTACACCTTC. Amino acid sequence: CASTGGGKDYGYTF.

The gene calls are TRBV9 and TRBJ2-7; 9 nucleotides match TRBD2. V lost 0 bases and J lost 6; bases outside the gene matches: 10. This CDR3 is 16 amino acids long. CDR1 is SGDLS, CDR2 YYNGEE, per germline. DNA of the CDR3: TGTGCCAGCAGCGTAGCGGCGGGGGGGGCTCGTGGCGAGCAGTACTTC. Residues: CASSVAAGGARGEQYF. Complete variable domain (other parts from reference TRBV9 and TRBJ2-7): DSGVTQTPKHLITATGQRVTLRCSPRSGDLSVYWYQQSLDQGLQFLIQYYNGEERAKGNILERFSAQQFPDLHSELNLSSLELGDSALYFCASSVAAGGARGEQYFGPGTRLTVT.

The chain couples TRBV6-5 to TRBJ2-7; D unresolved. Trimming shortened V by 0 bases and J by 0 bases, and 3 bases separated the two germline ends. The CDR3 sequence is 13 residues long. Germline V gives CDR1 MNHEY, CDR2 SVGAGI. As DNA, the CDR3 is TGTGCCAGCAGTTACTCGAGCTCCTACGAGCAGTACTTC. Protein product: CASSYSSSYEQYF.

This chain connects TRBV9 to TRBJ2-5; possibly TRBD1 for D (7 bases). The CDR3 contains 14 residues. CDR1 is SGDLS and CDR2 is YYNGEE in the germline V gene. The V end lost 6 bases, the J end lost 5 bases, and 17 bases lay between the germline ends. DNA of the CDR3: TGTGCCAGCAACCTAATGGGGGGACAGGAGACCCAGTACTTC. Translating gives CASNLMGGQETQYF.

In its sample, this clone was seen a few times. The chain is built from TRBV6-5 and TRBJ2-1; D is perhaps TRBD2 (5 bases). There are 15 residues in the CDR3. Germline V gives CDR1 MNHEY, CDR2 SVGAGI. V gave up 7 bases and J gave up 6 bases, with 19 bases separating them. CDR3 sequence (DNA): TGTGCCAGCACCCCGAGTGAGTCGGGGTCCAATGAGCAGTTCTTC. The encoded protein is CASTPSESGSNEQFF.

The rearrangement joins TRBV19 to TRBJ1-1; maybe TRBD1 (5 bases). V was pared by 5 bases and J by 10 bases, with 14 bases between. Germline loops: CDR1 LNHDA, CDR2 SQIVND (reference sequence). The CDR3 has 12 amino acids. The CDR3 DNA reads TGTGCCAGTAGTCAAAGACAGACGCTAGCTTTCTTT. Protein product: CASSQRQTLAFF.

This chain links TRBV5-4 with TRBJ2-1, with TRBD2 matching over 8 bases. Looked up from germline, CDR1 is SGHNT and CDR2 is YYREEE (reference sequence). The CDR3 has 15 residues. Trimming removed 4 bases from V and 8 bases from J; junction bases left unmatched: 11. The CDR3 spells CASSHPGGPMDEQFF. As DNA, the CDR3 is TGTGCCAGCAGCCATCCGGGAGGGCCAATGGATGAGCAGTTCTTC.

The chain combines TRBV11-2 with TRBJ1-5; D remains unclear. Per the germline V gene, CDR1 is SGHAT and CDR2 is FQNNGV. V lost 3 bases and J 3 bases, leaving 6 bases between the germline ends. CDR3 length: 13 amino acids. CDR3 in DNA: TGTGCCAGCAGCTTGCAGGACAATCAGCCCCAGCATTTT. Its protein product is CASSLQDNQPQHF.

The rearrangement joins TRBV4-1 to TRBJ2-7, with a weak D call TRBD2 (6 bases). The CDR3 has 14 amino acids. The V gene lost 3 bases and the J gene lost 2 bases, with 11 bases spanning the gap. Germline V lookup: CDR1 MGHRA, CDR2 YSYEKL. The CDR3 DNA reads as TGCGCCAGCAGCCACCTGGGACTTACCTACGAGCAGTACTTC. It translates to CASSHLGLTYEQYF.

The CDR3 here is CASRKGTRAREQYF. In DNA, the CDR3 is TGTGCCAGCAGGAAGGGGACTAGGGCACGCGAGCAGTACTTC. The chain combines TRBV27 with TRBJ2-7, with 8 bases that match TRBD2. The CDR3 consists of 14 residues. The J segment lost 6 bases and the V segment lost 6 bases, leaving 10 bases of the junction unmatched. Germline CDR1 reads MNHEY; CDR2 reads SMNVEV (reference sequence).

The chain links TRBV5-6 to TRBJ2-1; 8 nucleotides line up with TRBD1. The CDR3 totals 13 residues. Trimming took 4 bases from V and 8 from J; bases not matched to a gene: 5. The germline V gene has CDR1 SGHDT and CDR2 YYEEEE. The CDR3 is CASSRTGIDEQFF. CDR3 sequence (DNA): TGTGCCAGCAGCCGGACAGGGATCGATGAGCAGTTCTTC. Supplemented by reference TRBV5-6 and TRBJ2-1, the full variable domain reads DAGVTQSPTHLIKTRGQQVTLRCSPKSGHDTVSWYQQALGQGPQFIFQYYEEEERQRGNFPDRFSGHQFPNYSSELNVNALLLGDSALYLCASSRTGIDEQFFGPGTRLTVL.

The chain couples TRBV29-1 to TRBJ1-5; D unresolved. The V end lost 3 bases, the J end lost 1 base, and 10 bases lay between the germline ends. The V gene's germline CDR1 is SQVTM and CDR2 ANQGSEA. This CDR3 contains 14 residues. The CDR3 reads CSVEGATSNQPQHF. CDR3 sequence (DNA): TGCAGCGTTGAGGGCGCAACGAGCAATCAGCCCCAGCATTTT.

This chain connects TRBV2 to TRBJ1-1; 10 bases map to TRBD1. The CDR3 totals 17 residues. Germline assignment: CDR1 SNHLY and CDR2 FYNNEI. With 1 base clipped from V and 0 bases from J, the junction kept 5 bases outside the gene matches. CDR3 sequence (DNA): TGTGCCAGCAGTGAAGGGACAGGGGGTTTTATGAACACTGAAGCTTTCTTT. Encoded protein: CASSEGTGGFMNTEAFF. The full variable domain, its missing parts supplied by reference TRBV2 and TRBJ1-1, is EPEVTQTPSHQVTQMGQEVILRCVPISNHLYFYWYRQILGQKVEFLVSFYNNEISEKSEIFDDQFSVERPDGSNFTLKIRSTKLEDSAMYFCASSEGTGGFMNTEAFFGQGTRLTVV.

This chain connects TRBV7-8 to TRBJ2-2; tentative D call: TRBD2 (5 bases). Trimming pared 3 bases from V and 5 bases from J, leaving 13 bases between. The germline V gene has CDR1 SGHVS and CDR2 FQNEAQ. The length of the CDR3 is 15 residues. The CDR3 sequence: CASSFLGAVTGELFF. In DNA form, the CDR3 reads TGTGCCAGCAGCTTCCTGGGAGCAGTAACCGGGGAGCTGTTTTTT. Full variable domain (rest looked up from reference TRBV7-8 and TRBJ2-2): GAGVSQSPRYKVAKRGQDVALRCDPISGHVSLFWYQQALGQGPEFLTYFQNEAQLDKSGLPSDRFFAERPEGSVSTLKIQRTQQEDSAVYLCASSFLGAVTGELFFGEGSRLTVL.

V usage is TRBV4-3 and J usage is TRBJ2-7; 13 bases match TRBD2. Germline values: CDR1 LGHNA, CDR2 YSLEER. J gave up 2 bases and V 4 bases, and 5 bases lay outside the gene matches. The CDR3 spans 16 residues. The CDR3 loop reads CASSRRLAGGPYEQYF. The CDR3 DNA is TGCGCCAGCAGCCGCAGACTAGCGGGAGGTCCCTACGAGCAGTACTTC.

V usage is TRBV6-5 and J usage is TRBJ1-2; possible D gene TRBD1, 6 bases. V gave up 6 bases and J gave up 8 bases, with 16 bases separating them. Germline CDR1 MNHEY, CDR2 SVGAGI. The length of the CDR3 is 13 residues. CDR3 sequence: CASRLTQGKGYTF. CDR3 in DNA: TGTGCCAGCAGACTCACTCAGGGGAAGGGCTACACCTTC.

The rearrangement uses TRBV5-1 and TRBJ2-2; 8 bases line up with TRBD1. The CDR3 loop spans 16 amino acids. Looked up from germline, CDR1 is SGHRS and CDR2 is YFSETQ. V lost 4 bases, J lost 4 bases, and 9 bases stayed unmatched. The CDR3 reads CASSPRTGMSTGELFF. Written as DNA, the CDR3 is TGCGCCAGCAGCCCTAGGACAGGGATGAGCACCGGGGAGCTGTTTTTT. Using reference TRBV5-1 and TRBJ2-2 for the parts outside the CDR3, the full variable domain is KAGVTQTPRYLIKTRGQQVTLSCSPISGHRSVSWYQQTPGQGLQFLFEYFSETQRNKGNFPGRFSGRQFSNSRSEMNVSTLELGDSALYLCASSPRTGMSTGELFFGEGSRLTVL.

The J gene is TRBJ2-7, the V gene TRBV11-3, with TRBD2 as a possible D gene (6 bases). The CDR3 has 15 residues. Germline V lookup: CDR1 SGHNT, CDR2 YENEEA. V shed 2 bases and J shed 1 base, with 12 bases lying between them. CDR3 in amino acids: CASSLKGAGSYEQYF. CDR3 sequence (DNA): TGTGCCAGCAGCTTAAAAGGGGCGGGATCCTACGAGCAGTACTTC.

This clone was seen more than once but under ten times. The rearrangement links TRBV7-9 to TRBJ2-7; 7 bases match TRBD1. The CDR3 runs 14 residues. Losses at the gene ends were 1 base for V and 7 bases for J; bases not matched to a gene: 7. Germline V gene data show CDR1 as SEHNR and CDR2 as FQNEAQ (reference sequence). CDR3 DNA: TGTGCCAGCAGCTTAGGGGACAGCCCGGGGGAGCAGTACTTC. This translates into CASSLGDSPGEQYF.

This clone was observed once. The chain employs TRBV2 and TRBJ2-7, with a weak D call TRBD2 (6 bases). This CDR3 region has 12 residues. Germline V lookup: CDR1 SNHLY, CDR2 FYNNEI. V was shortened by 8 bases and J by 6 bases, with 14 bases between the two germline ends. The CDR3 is CASGRGRSEQYF. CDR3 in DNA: TGTGCCAGCGGAAGAGGGAGGAGCGAGCAGTACTTC.

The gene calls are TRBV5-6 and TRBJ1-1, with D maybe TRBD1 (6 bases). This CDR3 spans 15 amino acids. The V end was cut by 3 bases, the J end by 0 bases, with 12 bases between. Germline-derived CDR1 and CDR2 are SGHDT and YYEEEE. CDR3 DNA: TGTGCCAGCAGCTGGGTGGGGGCCATGAACACTGAAGCTTTCTTT. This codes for CASSWVGAMNTEAFF.

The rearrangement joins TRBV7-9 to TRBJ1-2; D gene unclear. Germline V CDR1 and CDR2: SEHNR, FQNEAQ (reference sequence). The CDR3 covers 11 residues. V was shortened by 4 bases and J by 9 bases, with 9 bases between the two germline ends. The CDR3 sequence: CASSYLWRYTF. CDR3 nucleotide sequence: TGTGCCAGCAGCTACCTCTGGCGCTACACCTTC.

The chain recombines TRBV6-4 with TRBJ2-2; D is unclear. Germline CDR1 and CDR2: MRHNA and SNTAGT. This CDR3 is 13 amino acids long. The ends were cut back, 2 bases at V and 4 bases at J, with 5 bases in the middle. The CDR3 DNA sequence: TGTGCCAGCAGTGACACAGCCACCGGGGAGCTGTTTTTT. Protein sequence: CASSDTATGELFF.

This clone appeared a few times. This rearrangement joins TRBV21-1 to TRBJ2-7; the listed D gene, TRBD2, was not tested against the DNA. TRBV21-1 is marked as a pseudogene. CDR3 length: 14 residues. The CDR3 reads CASSKGGGSYEQYF. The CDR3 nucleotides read TGTGCCAGCAGCAAGGGCGGAGGCTCCTACGAGCAGTACTTC.